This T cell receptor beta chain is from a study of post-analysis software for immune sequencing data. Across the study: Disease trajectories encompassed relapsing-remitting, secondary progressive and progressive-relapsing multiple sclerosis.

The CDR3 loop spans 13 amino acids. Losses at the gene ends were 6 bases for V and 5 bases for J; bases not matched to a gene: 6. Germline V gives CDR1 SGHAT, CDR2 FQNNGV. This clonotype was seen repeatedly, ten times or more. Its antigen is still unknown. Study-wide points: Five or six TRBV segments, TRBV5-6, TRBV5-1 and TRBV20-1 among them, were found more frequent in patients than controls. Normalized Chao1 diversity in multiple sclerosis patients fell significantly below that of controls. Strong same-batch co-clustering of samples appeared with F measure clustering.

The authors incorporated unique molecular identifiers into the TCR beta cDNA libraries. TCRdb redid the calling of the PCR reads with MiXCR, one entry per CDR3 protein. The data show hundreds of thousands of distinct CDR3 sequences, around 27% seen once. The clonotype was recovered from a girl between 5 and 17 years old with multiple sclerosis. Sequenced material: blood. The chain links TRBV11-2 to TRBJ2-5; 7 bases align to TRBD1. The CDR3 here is CASSVGGEETQYF. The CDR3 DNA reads TGTGCCAGCAGTGTAGGGGGCGAGGAGACCCAGTACTTC. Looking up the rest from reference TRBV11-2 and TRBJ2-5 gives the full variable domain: EAGVAQSPRYKIIEKRQSVAFWCNPISGHATLYWYQQILGQGPKLLIQFQNNGVVDDSQLPKDRFSAERLKGVDSTLKIQPAKLEDSAVYLCASSVGGEETQYFGPGTRLLVL.